The 26 T cell receptor beta chains below were found in one sample sequenced in a study of breast tumors, draining lymph nodes, adjacent tissues. TCRdb reanalysed the multiplex PCR reads using MiXCR and keeps one entry per CDR3 protein. Of 20,000 or so distinct CDR3 sequences listed, over 40% are singletons. The sample was breast tumor tissue. The source is a female donor with breast cancer. Some clones in this sample may be carry-over from other donors' samples.

The V call is TRBV5-5, the J call TRBJ2-7; 9 nucleotides line up with TRBD2. Germline CDR1 reads SGHKS; CDR2 reads YYEKEE (reference sequence). The CDR3 is 15 residues long. V lost 5 bases to trimming and J lost 2 bases; unmatched junction nucleotides: 8. The CDR3 protein is CASSYSGGVPYEQYV. The DNA of the CDR3 is TGTGCCAGCAGTTATAGCGGGGGAGTCCCCTACGAGCAGTACGTC.

The table lists this clonotype with many counts. Being one base from a much bigger clone, this may be a read error. The chain links TRBV20-1 to TRBJ2-1; no clear D gene. Germline assignment: CDR1 DFQATT and CDR2 SNEGSKA (reference sequence). The CDR3 length is 12 residues. The CDR3: CSAPSTYNEPFF. CDR3 coding DNA: TGCAGTGCTCCATCAACTTACAATGAGCCGTTCTTC.

By share, this clonotype counts as medium-sized. The genes are TRBV20-1 and TRBJ1-6; TRBD1 matches at 7 bases. Losses at the gene ends were 0 bases for V and 6 bases for J; bases not matched to a gene: 8. This CDR3 spans 16 amino acids. CDR1 and CDR2 (germline): DFQATT, SNEGSKA (reference sequence). The CDR3 DNA is TGCAGTGCTAGAGATTTTGGGACAGTTACTAATTCACCCCTCCACTTT. As protein: CSARDFGTVTNSPLHF.

This sequence joins TRBV5-1 and TRBJ2-7, with TRBD2 matching 11 bases. J was trimmed by 6 bases and V by 3 bases; bases with no gene match: 5. Germline CDR1 reads SGHRS; CDR2 reads YFSETQ. This CDR3 spans 14 amino acids. The CDR3 spells CASSSLAGDGEQYF. The CDR3 DNA reads as TGCGCCAGCAGCTCACTAGCGGGAGATGGCGAGCAGTACTTC.

The V gene is TRBV15, the J gene TRBJ1-6, with TRBD1 matching 9 bases. This CDR3 contains 15 residues. CDR1 and CDR2 (germline): LNHNV, YYDKDF (reference sequence). V lost 4 bases to trimming and J lost 10 bases; unmatched junction nucleotides: 8. The CDR3 loop reads CATSTTGTGRSPLHF. The DNA of the CDR3 is TGTGCCACCAGCACCACCGGGACAGGGAGGTCACCCCTCCACTTT.

As concerns this clonotype: A much larger clonotype is one base distant, so this may be a read error. The gene calls are TRBV6-1 and TRBJ1-4; 7 nucleotides agree with TRBD1. The CDR3 contains 15 residues. Germline V CDR1 and CDR2: MNHNS, SASEGT. Unmatched junction bases numbered 11, after V lost 5 bases and J lost 8 bases. The CDR3, as DNA: TGTGCCAGCAGTCCGTCCGGGACAGAGGGGGAAAAACTGTTTTTT. It yields the protein CASSPSGTEGEKLFF.

The V gene is TRBV4-2, the J gene TRBJ2-1, with D unresolved. The germline V gene encodes CDR1 LGHNA and CDR2 YNFKEQ. The CDR3 loop spans 15 amino acids. V shed 0 bases and J shed 7 bases, with 13 bases lying between them. In nucleotides, the CDR3 is TGTGCCAGCAGCCAAGATCCCCTTGCCAGTAATGAGCAGTTCTTC. Protein: CASSQDPLASNEQFF.

The sample holds many counts of this clonotype. V is TRBV27 and J is TRBJ2-7, with TRBD1 matching 9 bases. V dropped 2 bases and J dropped 3; count of bases not matched to a gene: 5. This CDR3 is built from 15 residues. Germline V CDR1 and CDR2: MNHEY, SMNVEV (reference sequence). The DNA of the CDR3 is TGTGCCAGCAGTTTAGGAGGGACAGGGCTCTACGAGCAGTACTTC. Translated, it gives CASSLGGTGLYEQYF.

This clonotype was seen many times. Just one base apart from a much larger clone, this may be a read error. The chain links TRBV5-6 to TRBJ2-5, with D possibly TRBD1 on 6 matching bases. Germline CDR1 and CDR2: SGHDT and YYEEEE. V was trimmed by 1 base and J by 0 bases, leaving 16 bases between them. The CDR3 runs 17 residues. CDR3 DNA sequence: TGTGCCAGCAGCTTGTCCAGGGCAGGGGCTGACCAAGAGACCCAGTACTTC. As protein: CASSLSRAGADQETQYF. The entire variable domain, with the rest obtained from reference TRBV5-6 and TRBJ2-5, is as follows: DAGVTQSPTHLIKTRGQQVTLRCSPKSGHDTVSWYQQALGQGPQFIFQYYEEEERQRGNFPDRFSGHQFPNYSSELNVNALLLGDSALYLCASSLSRAGADQETQYFGPGTRLLVL.

The sample holds one count of this clonotype. The J gene is TRBJ2-1, the V gene TRBV5-1; D ambiguous. This CDR3 comprises 13 residues. V gave up 1 base and J gave up 4 bases, with 6 bases separating them. The germline V gene encodes CDR1 SGHRS and CDR2 YFSETQ. In DNA, the CDR3 is TGCGCCAGCAGCTTGTTTAGGTACAATGAGCAGTTCTTC. Its protein product is CASSLFRYNEQFF.

The rearrangement uses TRBV20-1 and TRBJ2-2; no firm D call. This CDR3 contains 9 residues. Germline loops: CDR1 DFQATT, CDR2 SNEGSKA (reference sequence). The ends were cut back, 5 bases at V and 6 bases at J, with 1 base in the middle. CDR3 DNA sequence: TGCAGTGCTCCCGGGGAGCTGTTTTTT. Its translation is CSAPGELFF.

This clonotype has a count of ten or more. This sequence joins TRBV5-1 and TRBJ2-2; D call uncertain. This CDR3 is built from 13 residues. CDR1 is SGHRS and CDR2 is YFSETQ in the germline V gene. Deletions cut 3 bases from V and 5 bases from J, with 8 bases between. The CDR3 loop is CASSSGRTGELFF. CDR3 bases: TGCGCCAGCAGCTCCGGCCGGACCGGGGAGCTGTTTTTT.

This clonotype was seen once. The missing conserved phenylalanine or tryptophan at the end of this CDR3 makes a read error likely. No DNA is shown, since the ends of the CDR3 on it are uncertain; the CDR3 is the one TCRdb lists. The genes are TRBV7-9 and TRBJ2-5; the table's D call, TRBD1, has no DNA check behind it. Inclusive of both ends, the CDR3 amounts to 10 amino acids. Germline CDR1 SEHNR, CDR2 FQNEAQ (reference sequence). The CDR3 sequence: CASSPRPQNT.

This clonotype showed up many times. The V call is TRBV7-2, the J call TRBJ2-7, with 8 bases matching TRBD2. CDR1 is SGHTA, CDR2 FQGNSA, per germline. The CDR3 consists of 13 residues. V lost 3 bases and J lost 4; bases outside the gene matches: 2. The CDR3 sequence: CASSFSGVYEQYF. In DNA form, the CDR3 reads TGTGCCAGCAGCTTTAGCGGGGTTTACGAGCAGTACTTC.

This clonotype is medium-sized (0.01 to 0.1%) by share. This is likely a read error, given that the CDR3 carries no conserved phenylalanine or tryptophan at its end. This chain connects TRBV19 to TRBJ2-4, with D perhaps matching TRBD1 (6 bases). The CDR3 runs 16 residues. Germline V gene lookup returns CDR1 LNHDA and CDR2 SQIVND (reference sequence). Between the trimmed V and J ends, which lost 3 bases and 4 bases, there was a span of 16 bases. The DNA of the CDR3 is TGTGCCAGTAGTATGTTAGGGTCAGGGGCTAAAAACATTCAGTACTCC. Amino acids: CASSMLGSGAKNIQYS.

This clonotype was detected many times. The rearrangement uses TRBV28 and TRBJ1-6; tentatively, D is TRBD1 (6 bases). The CDR3 totals 15 residues. The germline V gene has CDR1 MDHEN and CDR2 SYDVKM. Trimming cost V 3 bases and J 7 bases, with 13 bases left between them. CDR3 residues: CASSFVTGGNSPLHF. The CDR3 region has the DNA TGTGCCAGCAGTTTCGTGACAGGAGGGAATTCACCCCTCCACTTT.

Remarks on this clonotype: It is unclear where the CDR3 begins or ends on the DNA, so no DNA is shown, and the CDR3 is as TCRdb lists it. The chain carries TRBV7-9 and TRBJ2-1; no check of the table's D call, TRBD1, against the DNA was made. The CDR3 extends over 18 residues, inclusive of both ends. Germline CDR1 and CDR2: SEHNR and FQNEAQ (reference sequence). This chain's CDR3 is CASSFYICSAPAYNEQFF.

This chain joins TRBV15 and TRBJ1-3, with 7 bases matching TRBD1. CDR1 is LNHNV and CDR2 is YYDKDF in the germline V gene (reference sequence). V lost 3 bases and J lost 0; bases outside the gene matches: 8. The CDR3 is 17 residues long. CDR3 in DNA: TGTGCCACCAGCAGCTTAACAGGGGTGAGCTCTGGAAACACCATATATTTT. Its protein product is CATSSLTGVSSGNTIYF.

This clonotype was counted many times. This chain links TRBV7-3 with TRBJ2-1; possible D gene TRBD1, 6 bases. This CDR3 region has 15 residues. Per the germline V gene, CDR1 is SGHTA and CDR2 is FQGTGA. The V end lost 0 bases, the J end lost 0 bases, and 6 bases lay between the germline ends. The CDR3, as DNA: TGTGCCAGCAGCTTAACCAGGGGCTCCTACAATGAGCAGTTCTTC. This codes for CASSLTRGSYNEQFF.

Note on this clonotype: A junction end diverges from the germline sequence, so it may reflect a read error. The chain recombines TRBV10-2 with TRBJ2-7; 7 nucleotides align to TRBD1. The CDR3 sequence is 12 residues long. Germline CDR1 reads WSHSY; CDR2 reads SAAADI. CDR3 region: CASRDRRYEQNF. Here the CDR3 DNA reads TGCGCCAGCAGGGACAGGCGCTACGAGCAGAACTTC.

This clonotype was counted only a few times. The chain has TRBV5-1 and TRBJ2-7, with 7 bases identical to TRBD1. This CDR3 contains 13 residues. V trimming: 7 bases; J trimming: 1 base; junction bases outside the gene matches: 5. Per germline, CDR1 SGHRS and CDR2 YFSETQ. As DNA, the CDR3 is TGCGCCAGCCGACTCAGGGGGTCCTACGAGCAGTACTTC. The encoded protein is CASRLRGSYEQYF.

This clonotype occurred many times. The conserved phenylalanine or tryptophan normally closing the CDR3 is absent here, so this likely arose from a read error. The chain has TRBV7-8 and TRBJ2-4; no clear D gene. Germline V gene data show CDR1 as SGHVS and CDR2 as FQNEAQ. The CDR3 runs 14 residues. V was trimmed by 2 bases and J by 4 bases, leaving 9 bases between them. CDR3 loop: CASSLRETKNIQYL. The CDR3 coding sequence is TGTGCCAGCAGCTTAAGAGAGACTAAAAACATTCAGTACCTC.

This clonotype was seen repeatedly, ten times or more. The rearrangement uses TRBV28 and TRBJ2-7; D is unresolved. Germline CDR1 is MDHEN and CDR2 is SYDVKM. V was cut by 6 bases and J by 0 bases, with 15 bases left in between. This CDR3 is 15 amino acids long. CDR3 amino acids: CASRKTSPSSYEQYF. The CDR3 DNA is TGTGCCAGCAGAAAGACGAGCCCGAGCTCCTACGAGCAGTACTTC.

This clonotype was counted only a few times. The V call is TRBV2, the J call TRBJ2-7; TRBD1 or TRBD2 may be the D gene (5 bases each). Germline lookup yields CDR1 SNHLY and CDR2 FYNNEI. The V and J ends lost 4 bases and 6 bases respectively, with 10 bases between them. The CDR3 runs to 12 residues. DNA of the CDR3: TGTGCCAGCAGTGCCGGGGCTCCCGAGCAGTACTTC. It codes for CASSAGAPEQYF.

The V and J genes are TRBV5-4 and TRBJ1-2; 7 bases map to TRBD1. This CDR3 comprises 14 residues. In germline, CDR1 is SGHNT, CDR2 YYREEE (reference sequence). The V segment lost 3 bases and the J segment 1 base; nucleotides outside the gene matches: 3. CDR3 region: CASSSRQGNYGYTF. The CDR3 DNA sequence: TGTGCCAGCAGCTCTCGACAGGGTAACTATGGCTACACCTTC.

The V call is TRBV4-1, the J call TRBJ2-7, with D possibly TRBD2 on 8 matching bases. Germline-derived CDR1 and CDR2 are MGHRA and YSYEKL. The CDR3 is 17 residues long. Trimming shortened V by 4 bases and J by 1 base, and 20 bases separated the two germline ends. CDR3 bases: TGCGCCAGCAGCCCTCGGGGGGGACAGTCAAGTTCCTACGAGCAGTACTTC. Translation: CASSPRGGQSSSYEQYF.